These T cell receptor beta chains were read from a single sample in a study of blood T cell repertoires in COVID-19. Generated by immunoSEQ multiplex PCR, the TCRdb table keeps only in-frame clones and is missing some. The table includes over 150,000 clones, around 85% detected once. What was sequenced was PBMCs or T cells enriched from blood (not recorded which). The source of these receptors is a man aged 35 to 55 who had recovered from COVID-19. Both conserved end residues are part of each CDR3. The order of the fields is V gene, J gene, D gene, CDR3 length, clone size, CDR3 protein, CDR3 DNA. A D gene is named only where the DNA matches it firmly. Clone size is given for some rows only: seen once, a few or many times, or a class if the clone is expanded.

V: TRBV28
J: TRBJ1-2
D: -
length: 14
size: -
CDR3: CASSRTPTNYGYTF
DNA: TGTGCCAGCAGTCGGACACCTACTAACTATGGCTACACCTTC

V: TRBV9
J: TRBJ2-1
D: -
length: 17
size: -
CDR3: CASSAPLGAAHRDEQFF
DNA: TGTGCCAGCAGCGCGCCCCTGGGGGCAGCGCACAGGGATGAGCAGTTCTTC

V: TRBV9
J: TRBJ1-3
D: TRBD1
length: 16
size: -
CDR3: CASSGGQGGSGNTIYF
DNA: TGTGCCAGCAGCGGGGGACAGGGTGGATCTGGAAACACCATATATTTT

V: TRBV11-2
J: TRBJ2-7
D: TRBD1
length: 17
size: -
CDR3: CASSLVRPDRGKLGQYF
DNA: TGTGCCAGCAGCTTAGTAAGGCCCGACAGGGGTAAATTAGGGCAGTACTTC

V: TRBV5-8
J: TRBJ2-3
D: TRBD2
length: 15
size: -
CDR3: CASNRGLADTDTQYF
DNA: TGTGCCAGCAACCGGGGACTAGCCGATACAGATACGCAGTATTTT

V: TRBV29-1
J: TRBJ1-2
D: -
length: 10
size: many
CDR3: CSAEEGGYTF
DNA: TGCAGCGCGGAGGAGGGTGGCTACACCTTC

V: TRBV9
J: TRBJ1-2
D: TRBD1
length: 14
size: -
CDR3: CASSLGQGGYGYTF
DNA: TGTGCCAGCAGCCTGGGACAGGGGGGCTATGGCTACACCTTC

V: TRBV11-3
J: TRBJ2-2
D: -
length: 15
size: -
CDR3: CASSPPGGNTGELFF
DNA: TGTGCCAGCAGCCCGCCCGGAGGGAATACCGGGGAGCTGTTTTTT

V: TRBV7-2
J: TRBJ1-2
D: TRBD1
length: 14
size: -
CDR3: CASSPGGSSYGYTF
DNA: TGTGCCAGCAGTCCAGGGGGCTCCAGCTATGGCTACACCTTC

V: TRBV18
J: TRBJ2-7
D: TRBD1
length: 12
size: once
CDR3: CASYGTGIEQYF
DNA: TGTGCCAGCTACGGGACAGGGATCGAGCAGTACTTC

V: TRBV24-1
J: TRBJ1-2
D: TRBD1
length: 15
size: -
CDR3: CATSDPGQKLYGYTF
DNA: TGTGCCACCAGTGATCCGGGACAGAAGCTCTATGGCTACACCTTC

V: TRBV30
J: TRBJ1-5
D: TRBD1
length: 14
size: -
CDR3: CAWSSGTGNQPQHF
DNA: TGTGCCTGGAGCTCCGGGACAGGAAATCAGCCCCAGCATTTT

V: TRBV4-1
J: TRBJ2-3
D: -
length: 13
size: -
CDR3: CASSQDTRATQYF
DNA: TGCGCCAGCAGCCAAGATACCAGGGCTACGCAGTATTTT

V: TRBV6-4
J: TRBJ2-2
D: TRBD1
length: 14
size: -
CDR3: CASLIRDREEELFF
DNA: TGTGCCAGCTTAATCCGGGACAGGGAAGAGGAGCTGTTTTTT

V: TRBV19
J: TRBJ1-5
D: -
length: 14
size: -
CDR3: CASSISQGSQPQHF
DNA: TGTGCCAGTAGTATATCTCAGGGGAGTCAGCCCCAGCATTTT

V: TRBV9
J: TRBJ1-1
D: TRBD1
length: 14
size: -
CDR3: CASSVGDRATEAFF
DNA: TGTGCCAGCAGCGTAGGGGACAGGGCCACTGAAGCTTTCTTT

V: TRBV10-3
J: TRBJ1-4
D: -
length: 12
size: -
CDR3: CAINKGVEKLFF
DNA: TGTGCCATCAATAAGGGGGTTGAAAAACTGTTTTTT

V: TRBV19
J: TRBJ1-2
D: TRBD1
length: 14
size: -
CDR3: CASSDRGRSDGYTF
DNA: TGTGCCAGTAGCGACAGGGGGCGCAGTGATGGCTACACCTTC

V: TRBV28
J: TRBJ2-7
D: TRBD2
length: 15
size: -
CDR3: CASSRTSGVSYEQYF
DNA: TGTGCCAGCAGCCGGACTAGCGGGGTCTCCTACGAGCAGTACTTC

V: TRBV27
J: TRBJ1-2
D: -
length: 15
size: -
CDR3: CASSLSIGGTTGYTF
DNA: TGTGCCAGCAGTTTATCGATCGGGGGGACCACTGGCTACACCTTC

V: TRBV18
J: TRBJ1-1
D: -
length: 15
size: -
CDR3: CASSRNTGFDTEAFF
DNA: TGTGCCAGCTCACGGAATACAGGGTTTGACACTGAAGCTTTCTTT

V: TRBV7-9
J: TRBJ2-3
D: -
length: 15
size: -
CDR3: CASTRALSSTDTQYF
DNA: TGTGCCAGCACAAGAGCTCTTTCGAGCACAGATACGCAGTATTTT

V: TRBV4-1
J: TRBJ2-3
D: TRBD1
length: 15
size: -
CDR3: CASSQLTGPTDTQYF
DNA: TGCGCCAGCAGTCAACTGACAGGGCCCACAGATACGCAGTATTTT

V: TRBV28
J: TRBJ1-2
D: TRBD1
length: 16
size: -
CDR3: CASTSGSGGLNYGYTF
DNA: TGTGCCAGCACCAGCGGATCAGGGGGCCTTAACTATGGCTACACCTTC

V: TRBV12-5
J: TRBJ1-5
D: -
length: 21
size: few
CDR3: CASGLVPRWEGKGESNQPQHF
DNA: TGTGCTAGTGGTTTGGTCCCCCGATGGGAGGGAAAGGGGGAGAGCAATCAGCCCCAGCATTTT

V: TRBV5-8
J: TRBJ1-5
D: -
length: 15
size: -
CDR3: CASRLIELTEWPQHF
DNA: TGTGCCAGCAGACTCATTGAGCTTACCGAGTGGCCCCAGCATTTT

V: TRBV14
J: TRBJ2-5
D: -
length: 14
size: -
CDR3: CASSQEGREETQYF
DNA: TGTGCCAGCAGCCAAGAAGGCAGGGAAGAGACCCAGTACTTC

V: TRBV4-2
J: TRBJ2-3
D: -
length: 15
size: -
CDR3: CASSQDREGVDTQYF
DNA: TGTGCCAGCAGCCAAGACAGGGAGGGGGTTGATACGCAGTATTTT

V: TRBV20-1
J: TRBJ2-4
D: -
length: 14
size: -
CDR3: CSASPGLAKNIQYF
DNA: TGCAGTGCTAGTCCGGGGTTAGCCAAAAACATTCAGTACTTC

V: TRBV5-8
J: TRBJ2-1
D: -
length: 14
size: -
CDR3: CASSVQRNLGEQFF
DNA: TGTGCCAGCAGCGTCCAGCGGAACCTCGGTGAGCAGTTCTTC

V: TRBV7-9
J: TRBJ1-3
D: -
length: 14
size: -
CDR3: CASSPKNSGNTIYF
DNA: TGTGCCAGCAGCCCTAAAAACTCTGGAAACACCATATATTTT

V: TRBV15
J: TRBJ1-2
D: -
length: 16
size: -
CDR3: CATSRGLKTTLYGYTF
DNA: TGTGCCACCAGCAGAGGGCTCAAGACTACCCTCTATGGCTACACCTTC

V: TRBV10-1
J: TRBJ1-1
D: TRBD1
length: 15
size: -
CDR3: CASSNAGTGSTEAFF
DNA: TGCGCCAGCAGCAACGCTGGGACAGGGTCCACTGAAGCTTTCTTT

V: TRBV19
J: TRBJ1-3
D: -
length: 13
size: -
CDR3: CASSPGSGNTIYF
DNA: TGTGCCAGTAGTCCGGGATCTGGAAACACCATATATTTT

V: TRBV30
J: TRBJ1-2
D: -
length: 11
size: -
CDR3: CAWRGPGSYTF
DNA: TGTGCCTGGAGGGGTCCGGGTAGCTACACCTTC

V: TRBV2
J: TRBJ1-3
D: -
length: 16
size: -
CDR3: CASIRGAGGVGNTIYF
DNA: TGTGCCAGCATTCGGGGCGCAGGAGGGGTCGGAAACACCATATATTTT

V: TRBV28
J: TRBJ2-1
D: -
length: 13
size: -
CDR3: CASSLWSGGEQFF
DNA: TGTGCCAGCAGTTTATGGTCCGGTGGTGAGCAGTTCTTC

V: TRBV6-5
J: TRBJ1-1
D: -
length: 15
size: -
CDR3: CASSYSRISGTEAFF
DNA: TGTGCCAGCAGTTACTCGAGGATTTCTGGCACTGAAGCTTTCTTT

V: TRBV6-5
J: TRBJ1-5
D: -
length: 13
size: -
CDR3: CASRREFNQPQHF
DNA: TGTGCCAGCCGAAGAGAGTTCAATCAGCCCCAGCATTTT

V: TRBV7-9
J: TRBJ2-2
D: -
length: 17
size: -
CDR3: CASSPTPRPLNTGELFF
DNA: TGTGCCAGCAGCCCGACACCCCGGCCGTTAAACACCGGGGAGCTGTTTTTT

V: TRBV19
J: TRBJ1-4
D: -
length: 17
size: -
CDR3: CASSIWAAGKDNEKLFF
DNA: TGTGCCAGTAGTATTTGGGCGGCAGGGAAGGACAATGAAAAACTGTTTTTT

V: TRBV5-1
J: TRBJ1-2
D: TRBD1
length: 13
size: many
CDR3: CASSLGQGSGYTF
DNA: TGCGCCAGCAGCCTAGGACAGGGAAGTGGCTACACCTTC

V: TRBV30
J: TRBJ1-3
D: -
length: 14
size: -
CDR3: CAWSVRRTGNTIYF
DNA: TGTGCCTGGAGTGTACGGAGGACTGGAAACACCATATATTTT

V: TRBV4-2
J: TRBJ2-3
D: TRBD2
length: 17
size: -
CDR3: CASSQDGLAGAGDTQYF
DNA: TGTGCCAGCAGCCAAGACGGACTAGCGGGGGCCGGAGATACGCAGTATTTT